This T cell receptor beta chain was profiled in a study of CD8 T cells in ankylosing spondylitis. Study-level points and caveats: Disease-associated clones were CD8+ and fairly uncommon in peripheral blood.

The V segment lost 3 bases and the J segment 8 bases; nucleotides outside the gene matches: 12. Per germline, CDR1 SGHRS and CDR2 YFSETQ. The CDR3 spans 16 residues. This clonotype showed up many times. Its antigen is still unknown. Generation of TCR beta libraries employed quantitative 5'-RACE incorporating molecular barcodes. TCRdb redid the calling of the 5' RACE reads with MiXCR, one entry per CDR3 protein. The sample has approximately 130,000 distinct CDR3 sequences, over 9.5% seen once. The source is a female donor with ankylosing spondylitis or in good health (not recorded which). The rearrangement links TRBV5-1 to TRBJ2-1, with 9 nucleotides matching TRBD1. Material: blood, either unsorted or a sorted T cell fraction (not recorded which). Here the CDR3 DNA reads TGCGCCAGCAGCTCGAACTCCCTTGGACAGGGGCATGAGCAGTTCTTC. As protein: CASSSNSLGQGHEQFF.